The next 2 T cell receptor beta chains were all read from a single sample in a study of blood T cell repertoires in COVID-19. Only in-frame clones appear in the TCRdb table, and some are missing; sequencing was by immunoSEQ multiplex PCR. The table lists around 25,000 clones, just over 85% of them singletons. Sequenced sample: peripheral blood. The source is a woman in her forties or fifties with active COVID-19.

J is TRBJ2-1 and V is TRBV2; D unresolved. V was clipped by 2 bases and J by 4 bases, with 18 bases between them. The CDR3 is 17 amino acids. Germline V gives CDR1 SNHLY, CDR2 FYNNEI. CDR3 DNA sequence: TGTGCCAGCAGTGAACCCCCCCGAAAGCTGAATTACAATGAGCAGTTCTTC. It translates to CASSEPPRKLNYNEQFF. The complete variable domain, with remaining parts taken from reference TRBV2 and TRBJ2-1, reads EPEVTQTPSHQVTQMGQEVILRCVPISNHLYFYWYRQILGQKVEFLVSFYNNEISEKSEIFDDQFSVERPDGSNFTLKIRSTKLEDSAMYFCASSEPPRKLNYNEQFFGPGTRLTVL.

The gene calls are TRBV6-5 and TRBJ2-3, with a weak D call TRBD2 (6 bases). The germline gives CDR1 MNHEY, CDR2 SVGAGI. The germline V and J ends were trimmed by 6 bases and 1 base, with 14 bases remaining between them. This CDR3 comprises 15 residues. The CDR3 DNA sequence: TGTGCCAGCAGATTTAGCGGCAGAGGCACAGATACGCAGTATTTT. This sequence encodes CASRFSGRGTDTQYF.